This T cell receptor beta chain was found in a study of T cell repertoires in ileal Crohn's disease (dated by TCRdb to the late 2010s). Context from the whole study: At the time of surgery, 35% of patients were active smokers, and the median duration of disease was 7.5 to 8.5 years. A total of around 150 mucosal samples from 60 or so patients were sequenced, collected from several sites on the surgical specimen as well as at postoperative endoscopy. Roughly half of the patients were given postoperative therapy, with around 11 receiving thiopurines and under 20 receiving anti-TNF agents. The study was conducted in parallel with a multicentre cohort built to find predictors of early endoscopic recurrence after ileocolonic resection. M6 samples were neoterminal ileum biopsies taken at postoperative colonoscopy. The TCR repertoire was analysed in under 70 patients with Crohn's disease drawn from a prospective multicentre cohort. Every patient underwent surgery because of a complication, which was stricturing disease in approximately 60% and penetrating disease in around 39%. A Rutgeerts score higher than i0 was the definition used for endoscopic postoperative recurrence.

The time point label of this sample denotes: neoterminal ileum biopsy at postoperative endoscopy, about 6 months after surgery. To be eligible, patients had to be adults with ileal or ileocolonic Crohn's disease and an indication for ileocolonic resection. Whole ileal mucosal biopsies were stored frozen at -80°C before DNA extraction. A TRizol-based method was used to extract genomic DNA from the frozen whole biopsies, and the DNA was quantified with a NanoDrop 2000 spectrophotometer. In regard to this clone: The antigen it binds to is not known. One base away there is no much larger clone; base qualities are not given.

Study-level results and caveats: Higher high-frequency clone percentages at surgery were associated with endoscopic recurrence; all patients with clonality above 26.8% (18/57) had recurrence. Compared with CD4 T cells, sorted CD8 T cells held more high-frequency clones, which suggests that the mucosal expansions were mostly CD8. The timing of postoperative endoscopy varied within the first year after surgery, and the median delay was around 6.9 months. Mucosal CD4 and CD8 T cells were sorted and sequenced only in a subgroup of patients, the size of which was not stated. Compared with non-smokers, patients who were active smokers at surgery showed a significantly higher proportion of clonal expansions (approximately 26% vs 17%, p=0.02).

Relative to germline, V is 1 base shorter and J is 6 bases shorter, with 12 bases between their ends. Taken from cysteine to phenylalanine, the CDR3 has 15 residues. The sequence is cut down to CDR3 DNA, 45 bases in frame from base 1. In the germline V gene, CDR1 corresponds to SGHAT and CDR2 to FQNNGV. For commercial TCRB immunosequencing, 400 to 550 nanograms of biopsy DNA were submitted for each sample. Adaptive Biotechnology amplified the CDR3 regions from genomic DNA with a two-step multiplex PCR designed to control amplification bias. The first PCR used primers for every V and J gene segment; the second PCR added barcodes and Illumina adapters. CDR3 libraries were sequenced using an Illumina instrument. As for how the authors treated the data: The analysis drew on both the pipelines supplied by the vendor and custom analysis of the raw data in R/Bioconductor running R version 3.3.0. Clonality, ranging from 0 to 1, was calculated as the inverse of the normalised Shannon entropy of all productive clones. High-frequency clones were defined as the share of the repertoire taken up by the top 100 clones, keeping only clones that passed a 95% confidence test. Overlap between samples was measured with the Morisita-Horn index, while repertoire diversity was measured with the Simpson index. TCRdb took over this immuneACCESS table, retaining in-frame rearrangements with V and J assigned. Such tables are incomplete; in checked studies, under half of the missing clones stem from an unresolved V gene, and the remainder is unexplained. V, J and clone size derive from that table, while D and trimming were established from the DNA sequence. The sample contains some 12,000 clones, 65% to 85% of them found a single time. The leading ten clones occupy about 15% of the sample.

The sample comprised ileal tissue. The TCR comes from an adult with Crohn's disease. The chain is encoded by TRBV11-2 joined to TRBJ1-4; possibly the D gene is TRBD1, per 6 matching bases. This receptor carries the CDR3 CASSLADRIHEKLFF. The sequenced DNA is TGTGCCAGCAGCTTAGCGGACAGAATCCATGAAAAACTGTTTTTT.